These 21 T cell receptor beta chains were all obtained from the same sample, sequenced in a study of cytomegalovirus exposure and HLA in healthy donors. The PCR employed 60 Vbeta primers together with 13 Jbeta primers. Sequencing was performed with immunoSEQ multiplex PCR; in TCRdb, only in-frame clones are kept and a portion is missing. The top ten hold around 3.5% of the sample, which has 120,000 or so clones, more than 60% seen once. The specimen sequenced was PBMCs. The receptors originated from a man younger than 40 in good health and CMV-seronegative.

This clone came up a few times. V is TRBV10-1 and J is TRBJ2-7; D is perhaps TRBD2 (6 bases). Between the trimmed V and J ends, which lost 5 bases and 1 base, there was a span of 12 bases. The CDR3 has 14 amino acids. Per the germline V gene, CDR1 is WNHNN and CDR2 is SYGVQD (reference sequence). The CDR3: CASSLGGSSYEQYF. DNA of the CDR3: TGCGCCAGCAGTCTCGGGGGTTCTTCCTACGAGCAGTACTTC.

This chain joins TRBV2 and TRBJ1-5; D is unresolved. In germline, CDR1 is SNHLY, CDR2 FYNNEI. V was pared by 7 bases and J by 4 bases, with 11 bases between. This CDR3 region has 13 residues. CDR3 DNA sequence: TGTGCCAGCACCCGGGAACTAAATCAGCCCCAGCATTTT. It codes for CASTRELNQPQHF.

This rearrangement joins TRBV7-2 to TRBJ2-1, with 10 bases fitting TRBD2. The CDR3 is made up of 16 amino acids. Trimming at V came to 5 bases and at J to 4 bases, leaving 8 bases not matched to a gene. Germline V gives CDR1 SGHTA, CDR2 FQGNSA. CDR3 loop: CASSPESSGGYNEQFF. CDR3 coding DNA: TGTGCCAGCAGCCCAGAGTCTAGCGGGGGTTACAATGAGCAGTTCTTC.

Remarks on this clone: Additional DNA sequences in this sample encode the identical CDR3. The V call is TRBV4-3, the J call TRBJ1-2, with 8 nucleotides matching TRBD1. The germline V gene has CDR1 LGHNA and CDR2 YSLEER. The CDR3 loop spans 15 amino acids. Trimming cost V 2 bases and J 2 bases; bases outside gene matches: 4. CDR3 coding DNA: TGCGCCAGCAGCCAACTTGCAGGGGGCAACTATGGCTACACCTTC. Translating gives CASSQLAGGNYGYTF.

The chain recombines TRBV18 with TRBJ2-1; 9 bases are shared with TRBD2. Trimming cost V 2 bases and J 0 bases; bases outside gene matches: 8. The CDR3 extends over 18 amino acids. Germline V gene sequence: CDR1 KGHSH, CDR2 LQKENI. In nucleotides, the CDR3 is TGTGCCAGCTCACCAACGGGGGGTAGCGGGGGCTCCTACAATGAGCAGTTCTTC. Its protein product is CASSPTGGSGGSYNEQFF.

Written as DNA, the CDR3 is TGTGCCAGTAGTTACGGAACTAGCGGGTACACAGATACGCAGTATTTT. Translating it yields CASSYGTSGYTDTQYF. This chain uses TRBV19 with TRBJ2-3; the match to TRBD2 covers 9 bases. The V segment lost 5 bases and the J segment 2 bases; nucleotides outside the gene matches: 8. The CDR3 length is 16 residues. Germline V gene data show CDR1 as LNHDA and CDR2 as SQIVND (reference sequence). Full variable domain (outside the CDR3, taken from reference TRBV19 and TRBJ2-3): DGGITQSPKYLFRKEGQNVTLSCEQNLNHDAMYWYRQDPGQGLRLIYYSQIVNDFQKGDIAEGYSVSREKKESFPLTVTSAQKNPTAFYLCASSYGTSGYTDTQYFGPGTRLTVL.

The CDR3 region is CASRMTGDSGANVLTF. DNA of the CDR3: TGCGCCAGCAGGATGACAGGCGACTCTGGGGCCAACGTCCTGACTTTC. V gene TRBV5-1 combines with J gene TRBJ2-6; the D gene is possibly TRBD1 (6 bases). The CDR3 is 16 amino acids. The germline V gene has CDR1 SGHRS and CDR2 YFSETQ. Trimming cost V 5 bases and J 0 bases, with 12 bases left between them.

The CDR3 loop is CASNRPGQPQHF. The CDR3 nucleotides read TGTGCCAGCAATAGACCGGGGCAGCCCCAGCATTTT. The V gene is TRBV5-6, the J gene TRBJ1-5, with D uncertain. The CDR3 has 12 residues. Germline V gives CDR1 SGHDT, CDR2 YYEEEE. V was clipped by 6 bases and J by 7 bases, with 11 bases between them.

The chain couples TRBV19 to TRBJ2-3; D is unclear. Trimming left V 10 bases short and J 6 bases short, with 11 bases between. This CDR3 has 11 residues. The germline V gene encodes CDR1 LNHDA and CDR2 SQIVND (reference sequence). CDR3 sequence: CATQEADTQYF. The CDR3 nucleotides are TGTGCCACCCAAGAGGCGGATACGCAGTATTTT. The variable domain in full, completed from reference TRBV19 and TRBJ2-3, reads DGGITQSPKYLFRKEGQNVTLSCEQNLNHDAMYWYRQDPGQGLRLIYYSQIVNDFQKGDIAEGYSVSREKKESFPLTVTSAQKNPTAFYLCATQEADTQYFGPGTRLTVL.

The V call is TRBV5-1, the J call TRBJ1-5; D is ambiguous. Germline CDR1 and CDR2: SGHRS and YFSETQ. The CDR3 is 11 residues long. The V and J ends lost 4 bases and 9 bases respectively, with 8 bases between them. DNA of the CDR3: TGCGCCAGCAGCCTTCCTCGGCCCCAGCATTTT. Translated, it gives CASSLPRPQHF.

The V call is TRBV5-1, the J call TRBJ2-7; 12 nucleotides align to TRBD1. The germline gives CDR1 SGHRS, CDR2 YFSETQ. The CDR3 has 16 amino acids. The trim removed 3 bases at V and 6 bases at J, leaving 10 bases unmatched. CDR3 nucleotide sequence: TGCGCCAGCAGCTACACTCGGGACAGGGGGCTTAGCGAGCAGTACTTC. Its protein product is CASSYTRDRGLSEQYF.

The chain carries TRBV6-5 and TRBJ1-2; D call uncertain. Trimming pared 0 bases from V and 4 bases from J, leaving 12 bases between. The CDR3 has 15 amino acids. Per the germline V gene, CDR1 is MNHEY and CDR2 is SVGAGI. The CDR3 protein is CASSYSYGETYGYTF. As DNA, the CDR3 is TGTGCCAGCAGTTACTCGTACGGGGAGACCTATGGCTACACCTTC.

This clone came up a few times. The sample contains more than one DNA sequence encoding this CDR3. The chain is built from TRBV27 and TRBJ1-1; D is possibly TRBD1 (6 bases). V lost 9 bases and J 0 bases, leaving 14 bases between the germline ends. Germline loops: CDR1 MNHEY, CDR2 SMNVEV (reference sequence). CDR3 length: 14 residues. The CDR3 region has the DNA TGTGCCAGTGGCCGAGGGGACATGAACACTGAAGCTTTCTTT. Its translation: CASGRGDMNTEAFF.

V is TRBV4-1 and J is TRBJ2-5, with 9 bases matching TRBD1. V was pared by 1 base and J by 4 bases, with 7 bases of the junction left unmatched. The CDR3 runs to 16 residues. Per germline, CDR1 MGHRA and CDR2 YSYEKL. The CDR3 is CASSQVGTGIAETQYF. CDR3 nucleotide sequence: TGCGCCAGCAGCCAAGTGGGGACAGGGATAGCAGAGACCCAGTACTTC.

This clone has more than one count but fewer than ten. The gene calls are TRBV28 and TRBJ1-1; D call uncertain. Germline V gives CDR1 MDHEN, CDR2 SYDVKM. The V and J ends lost 5 bases and 3 bases respectively, with 10 bases between them. The CDR3 is made up of 13 amino acids. The CDR3 reads CASSPRGYTEAFF. In nucleotides, the CDR3 is TGTGCCAGCAGTCCTCGGGGATACACTGAAGCTTTCTTT.

This clone came up a few times. V is TRBV27 and J is TRBJ2-7, with a tentative D call TRBD1 (5 bases). V lost 3 bases and J lost 2, with 14 bases in between. This CDR3 has 15 residues. Germline values: CDR1 MNHEY, CDR2 SMNVEV (reference sequence). Written as DNA, the CDR3 is TGTGCCAGCAGTTTCGGAACAGGTACCACCTACGAGCAGTACTTC. This codes for CASSFGTGTTYEQYF.

This clone was counted a few times. This chain links TRBV19 with TRBJ1-5; D may be TRBD1 (5 bases). Per the germline V gene, CDR1 is LNHDA and CDR2 is SQIVND (reference sequence). The CDR3 loop spans 14 amino acids. V was pared by 8 bases and J by 5 bases, with 16 bases between. The CDR3 sequence: CASRWRGSDQPQHF. CDR3 DNA sequence: TGTGCCAGTCGTTGGAGGGGAAGTGATCAGCCCCAGCATTTT.

The chain couples TRBV28 to TRBJ1-2, with TRBD1 matching over 10 bases. J gave up 2 bases and V 6 bases, and 6 bases lay outside the gene matches. Germline V gene sequence: CDR1 MDHEN, CDR2 SYDVKM. The CDR3 covers 15 residues. The chain's CDR3 is CASSRRDRGNYGYTF. For the CDR3, the DNA is TGTGCCAGCAGCCGACGGGACAGGGGAAACTATGGCTACACCTTC.

V and J are TRBV9 and TRBJ1-3; 11 nucleotides align to TRBD1. The CDR3 has 19 residues. CDR1 and CDR2 from the germline V gene are SGDLS and YYNGEE. V gave up 0 bases and J gave up 4 bases; unmatched junction bases: 12. CDR3 sequence: CASSVGTGGSQLYGNTIYF. The CDR3 region has the DNA TGTGCCAGCAGCGTAGGGACAGGGGGCTCCCAGTTGTACGGAAACACCATATATTTT.

V usage is TRBV23-1 and J usage is TRBJ2-2; TRBD2 agrees at 7 bases. TRBV23-1 falls under the ORF class, with uncertain function. The CDR3 length is 16 residues. V lost 0 bases to trimming and J lost 3 bases; unmatched junction nucleotides: 4. CDR3 amino acids: CASSQSGRGDTGELFF. Written as DNA, the CDR3 is TGCGCCAGCAGTCAATCGGGGAGGGGTGACACCGGGGAGCTGTTTTTT.

V is TRBV28 and J is TRBJ1-6; 7 nucleotides match TRBD1. The CDR3 is made up of 14 amino acids. The germline V gene has CDR1 MDHEN and CDR2 SYDVKM. V gave up 8 bases and J gave up 7 bases; unmatched junction bases: 8. The DNA of the CDR3 is TGTGCCAGCGGTAGACAGGGACGGAATTCACCCCTCCACTTT. Amino acids: CASGRQGRNSPLHF.